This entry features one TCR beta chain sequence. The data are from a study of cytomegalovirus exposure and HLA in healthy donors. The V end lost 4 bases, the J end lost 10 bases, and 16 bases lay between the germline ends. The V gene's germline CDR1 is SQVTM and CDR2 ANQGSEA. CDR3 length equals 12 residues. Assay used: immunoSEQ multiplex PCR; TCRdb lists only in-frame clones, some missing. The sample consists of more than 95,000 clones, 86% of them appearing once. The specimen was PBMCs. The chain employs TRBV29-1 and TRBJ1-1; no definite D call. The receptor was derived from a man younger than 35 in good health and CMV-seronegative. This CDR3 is CSVVGMEVGAFF. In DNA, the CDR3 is TGCAGCGTTGTTGGTATGGAGGTCGGAGCTTTCTTT.